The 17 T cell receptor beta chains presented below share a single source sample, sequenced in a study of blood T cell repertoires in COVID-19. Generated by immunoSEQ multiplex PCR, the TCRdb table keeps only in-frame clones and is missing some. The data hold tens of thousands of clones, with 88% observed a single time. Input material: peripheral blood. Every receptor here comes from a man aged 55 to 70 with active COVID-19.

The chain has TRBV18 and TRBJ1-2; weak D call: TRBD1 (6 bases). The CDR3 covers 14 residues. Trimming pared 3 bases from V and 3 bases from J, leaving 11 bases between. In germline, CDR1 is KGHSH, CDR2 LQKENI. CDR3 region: CASSPGHQDYGYTF. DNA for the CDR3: TGTGCCAGCTCACCGGGACACCAAGACTATGGCTACACCTTC.

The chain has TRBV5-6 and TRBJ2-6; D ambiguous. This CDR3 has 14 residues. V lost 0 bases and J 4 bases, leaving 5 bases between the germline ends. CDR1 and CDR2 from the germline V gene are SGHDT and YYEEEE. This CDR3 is CASSLGAGANVLTF. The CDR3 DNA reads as TGTGCCAGCAGCTTGGGGGCCGGGGCCAACGTCCTGACTTTC.

The chain's CDR3 is CASSPAGVNTEAFF. The CDR3 DNA reads as TGTGCCAGCAGCCCTGCAGGGGTGAACACTGAAGCTTTCTTT. This sequence joins TRBV5-6 and TRBJ1-1; possible D gene TRBD1, 6 bases. Germline CDR1 reads SGHDT; CDR2 reads YYEEEE. Between the trimmed V and J ends, which lost 4 bases and 0 bases, there was a span of 10 bases. There are 14 residues in the CDR3.

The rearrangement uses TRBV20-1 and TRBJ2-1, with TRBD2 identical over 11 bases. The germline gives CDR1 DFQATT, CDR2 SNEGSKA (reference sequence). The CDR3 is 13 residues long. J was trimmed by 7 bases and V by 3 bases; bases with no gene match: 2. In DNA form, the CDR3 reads TGCAGTGCTAGTGGACTAGCGGGTAATGAGCAGTTCTTC. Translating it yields CSASGLAGNEQFF.

The CDR3 DNA sequence: TGCGCCAGCAGCCCGGGACTAGCTCGGGGGGCCGGGGAGCTGTTTTTT. The encoded protein is CASSPGLARGAGELFF. The chain is built from TRBV5-1 and TRBJ2-2, with TRBD2 matching over 9 bases. This CDR3 has 16 residues. Germline lookup yields CDR1 SGHRS and CDR2 YFSETQ. The V segment lost 4 bases and the J segment 6 bases; nucleotides outside the gene matches: 10.

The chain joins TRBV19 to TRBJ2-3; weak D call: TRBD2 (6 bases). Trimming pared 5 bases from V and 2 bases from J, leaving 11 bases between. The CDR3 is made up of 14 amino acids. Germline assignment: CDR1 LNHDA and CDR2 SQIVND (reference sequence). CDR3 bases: TGTGCCAGTAGTCCCGGGACTTACACAGATACGCAGTATTTT. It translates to CASSPGTYTDTQYF.

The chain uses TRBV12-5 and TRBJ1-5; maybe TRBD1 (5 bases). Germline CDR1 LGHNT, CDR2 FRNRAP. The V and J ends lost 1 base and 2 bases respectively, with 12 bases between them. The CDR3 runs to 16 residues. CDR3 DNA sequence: TGTGCTAGTGGTTTGGGACAGAGCAGTGGCAATCAGCCCCAGCATTTT. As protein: CASGLGQSSGNQPQHF.

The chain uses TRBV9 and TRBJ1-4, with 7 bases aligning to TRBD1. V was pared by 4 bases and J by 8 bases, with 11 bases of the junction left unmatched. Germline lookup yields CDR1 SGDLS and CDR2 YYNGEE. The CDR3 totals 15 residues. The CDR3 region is CASSYGRQGGEKLFF. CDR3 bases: TGTGCCAGCAGCTACGGGCGACAGGGTGGGGAAAAACTGTTTTTT.

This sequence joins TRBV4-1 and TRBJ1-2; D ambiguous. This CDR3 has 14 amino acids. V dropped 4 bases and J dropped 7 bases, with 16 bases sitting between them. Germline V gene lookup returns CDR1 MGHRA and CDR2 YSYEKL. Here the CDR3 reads CASSLGGHRTGYTF. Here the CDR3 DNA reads TGCGCCAGCAGCCTCGGAGGGCATCGGACTGGCTACACCTTC.

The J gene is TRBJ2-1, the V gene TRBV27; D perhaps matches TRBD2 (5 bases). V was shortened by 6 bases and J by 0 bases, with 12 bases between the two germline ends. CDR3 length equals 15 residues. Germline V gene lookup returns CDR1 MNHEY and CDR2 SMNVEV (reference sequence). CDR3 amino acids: CASRTRSSSYNEQFF. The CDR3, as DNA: TGTGCCAGCAGAACTAGATCAAGCTCCTACAATGAGCAGTTCTTC.

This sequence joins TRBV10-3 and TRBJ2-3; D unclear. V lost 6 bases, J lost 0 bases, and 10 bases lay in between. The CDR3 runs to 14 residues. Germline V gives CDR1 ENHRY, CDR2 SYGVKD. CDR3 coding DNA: TGTGCCATCAGCCTGAGTACTAGCACAGATACGCAGTATTTT. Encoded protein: CAISLSTSTDTQYF.

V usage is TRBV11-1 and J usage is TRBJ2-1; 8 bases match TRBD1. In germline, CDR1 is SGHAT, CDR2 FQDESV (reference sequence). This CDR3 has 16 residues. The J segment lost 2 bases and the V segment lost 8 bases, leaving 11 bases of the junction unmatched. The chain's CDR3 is CASHRGGQGPYNEQFF. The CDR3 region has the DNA TGTGCCAGCCACCGGGGCGGACAGGGCCCCTACAATGAGCAGTTCTTC.

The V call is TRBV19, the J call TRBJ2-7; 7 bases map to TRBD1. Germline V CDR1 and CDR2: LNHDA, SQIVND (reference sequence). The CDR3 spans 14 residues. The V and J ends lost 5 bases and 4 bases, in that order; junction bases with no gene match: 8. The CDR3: CASSPRQGWYEQYF. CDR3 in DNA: TGTGCCAGTAGTCCGAGACAGGGTTGGTACGAGCAGTACTTC.

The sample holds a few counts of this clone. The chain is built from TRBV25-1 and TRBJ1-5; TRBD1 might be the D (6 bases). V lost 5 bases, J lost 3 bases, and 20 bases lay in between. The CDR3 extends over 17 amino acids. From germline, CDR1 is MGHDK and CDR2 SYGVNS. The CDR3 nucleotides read TGTGCCAGCAGTCCCCCTAACACAGGGTTCCCCAATCAGCCCCAGCATTTT. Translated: CASSPPNTGFPNQPQHF.

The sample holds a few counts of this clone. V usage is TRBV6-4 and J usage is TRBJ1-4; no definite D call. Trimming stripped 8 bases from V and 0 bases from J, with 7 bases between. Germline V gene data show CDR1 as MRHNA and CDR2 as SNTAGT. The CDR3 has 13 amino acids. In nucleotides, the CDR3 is TGTGCCAGCTTCAGTGCAACTAATGAAAAACTGTTTTTT. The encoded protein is CASFSATNEKLFF.

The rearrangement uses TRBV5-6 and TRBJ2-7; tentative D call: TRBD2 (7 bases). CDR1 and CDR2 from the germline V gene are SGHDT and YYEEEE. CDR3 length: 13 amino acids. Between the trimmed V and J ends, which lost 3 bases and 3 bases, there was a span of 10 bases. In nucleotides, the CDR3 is TGTGCCAGCAGCTGGGGGGGCGACTACGAGCAGTACTTC. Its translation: CASSWGGDYEQYF.

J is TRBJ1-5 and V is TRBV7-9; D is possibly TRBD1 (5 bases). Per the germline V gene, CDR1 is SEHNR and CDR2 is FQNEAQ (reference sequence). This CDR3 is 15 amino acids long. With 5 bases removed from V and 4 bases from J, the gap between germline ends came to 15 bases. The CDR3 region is CASSRQNGPNQPQHF. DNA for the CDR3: TGTGCCAGCAGCCGACAGAACGGCCCGAATCAGCCCCAGCATTTT.